Listed below are T cell receptor beta chains from one sample, sequenced in a study of T cell responses to AZD1222 COVID-19 vaccine. The protocol was immunoSEQ multiplex PCR, while the TCRdb copy is restricted to in-frame clones and leaves out a portion. Of more than 150,000 clones listed, around 92% are singletons. Sample: peripheral blood, taken on day 0 of AZD1222 vaccination. The source is an adult in good health. The CDR3 runs from the conserved cysteine through the conserved F or W. Size is stated for part of the rows, as once, few or many counts, or as a class when the clone is expanded.

>.|TRBV11-3|15|TRBJ2-7
CASSLIGAGIHEQYF
>.|TRBV7-9|15|TRBJ2-1
CASSLVGGFYNEQFF
>.|TRBV5-1|14|TRBJ1-1
CASSSQGANTEAFF
>.|TRBV30|13|TRBJ1-5
CAWDSNSNQPQHF
>.|TRBV30|14|TRBJ2-7
CAWSQAGLAYEQYF
>.|TRBV3-1/TRBV3-2|18|TRBJ2-2
CASSPISGRSGSTGELFF
>.|TRBV5-6|13|TRBJ1-2
CASSLDGRHGYTF
>.|TRBV15|14|TRBJ1-3
CATSSLKGANTIYF
>.|TRBV24-1|16|TRBJ2-5
CATSEAIGDREETQYF
>.|TRBV19|12|TRBJ2-7
CASRRQSGEQYF
>.|TRBV9|14|TRBJ1-6
CASSVEAYNSPLHF
>.|TRBV6-5|11|TRBJ1-1
CASRGHAEAFF
>.|TRBV6-1|13|TRBJ2-1
CASSEVGYNEQFF
>.|TRBV7-2|16|TRBJ2-7
CASSSRTSGSRYEQYF
>.|TRBV28|16|TRBJ1-3
CASSLGRTVSGNTIYF
>.|TRBV27|15|TRBJ2-4
CASRATGVAKNIQYF
>.|TRBV29-1|15|TRBJ2-3
CSVEGLGREKDTQYF
>.|TRBV7-9|16|TRBJ1-6
CASSRNPGLLFSPLHF
>.|TRBV7-2|15|TRBJ1-2
CASSTRTGGKYGYTF
>.|TRBV6-1|16|TRBJ2-3
CASSEAGLAVTDTQYF
>.|TRBV25-1|15|TRBJ2-1
CASSPSGRVYNEQFF
>.|TRBV6-2/TRBV6-3|14|TRBJ2-7
CASSYPNVGSEQYF
>.|TRBV14|17|TRBJ1-4
CASSQDLPGQGREKLFF
>.|TRBV30|12|TRBJ2-7
CAWSSGSYEQYF
>.|TRBV5-4|14|TRBJ1-3
CASTMTGNGNTIYF
>.|TRBV6-4|15|TRBJ1-5
CASSEGSAPNQPQHF
>.|TRBV27|15|TRBJ2-7
CASSLVVGRGYEQYF
>.|TRBV19|17|TRBJ2-7
CASSPGRAPRLTYEQYF
>.|TRBV4-3|18|TRBJ2-2
CASSQDQVGGANTGELFF
>few|TRBV9|16|TRBJ2-3
CASSVGGSRITDTQYF
>.|TRBV7-9|12|TRBJ1-2
CASSLTSSGYTF
>.|TRBV10-2|11|TRBJ2-1
CASSAHNEQFF
>.|TRBV11-2|16|TRBJ2-7
CASSLDRRLAFHEQYF
>.|TRBV13|14|TRBJ2-2
CASSLDNNLMELFF
>.|TRBV12-3/TRBV12-4|13|TRBJ1-1
CASRRGTVSEAFF
>.|TRBV11-2|15|TRBJ1-2
CASSFRQGLNYGYTF
>.|TRBV16|13|TRBJ1-2
CASRHRTPYGYTF
>.|TRBV7-9|11|TRBJ2-7
CASSLSNEQYF
>.|TRBV10-2|12|TRBJ1-2
CASSPGGLGYTF
>.|TRBV5-8|14|TRBJ1-2
CASSWGGLGNGYTF
>.|TRBV10-1|15|TRBJ1-5
CASSGGRGPNQPQHF
>.|TRBV30|19|TRBJ1-5
CAWSVPVGRAVLGNQPQHF
>.|TRBV6-6|14|TRBJ2-7
CASTLPDSPYEQYF
>.|TRBV28|16|TRBJ1-4
CASSHLGTGENEKLFF
>.|TRBV6-5|15|TRBJ2-7
CASSPGLSGPYEQYF
>.|TRBV27|14|TRBJ1-1
CASSLWGGNTEAFF
>.|TRBV5-1|12|TRBJ2-7
CASSEGDDEQYF
>.|TRBV5-1|17|TRBJ2-1
CASSTGLAGGSYNEQFF
>once|TRBV25-1|17|TRBJ1-5
CASSESTGLDGNQPQHF